The entry that follows covers one T cell receptor beta chain sequence. The table lists this clone with a few counts. Its specific antigen is unknown. Base qualities were left out, and no much larger clone turns up one base away. The sample originates from a study of T cell repertoires in Merkel cell carcinoma (dated by TCRdb to the late 2010s). About the study as a whole: Patients with prior intralesional immunotherapy or systemic immune checkpoint blockade before the biopsy were excluded. To be included, a participant needed a diagnosis of MCPyV-positive Merkel cell carcinoma and tumor-infiltrating lymphocytes that had been successfully expanded in vitro. MCPyV-specific clonotypes were first defined by tetramer sorting, cloning and paired TCR sequencing of expanded tumor-infiltrating lymphocytes. The investigation overall reported the following: No normal tissue biopsies were studied.

Study subjects had biopsy-confirmed Merkel cell carcinoma that was MCPyV-positive, and every subject had positive serum antibodies to T-antigen. About six adjacent 10-micron frozen tumor sections were used for genomic DNA extraction without cell sorting or culture. Roughly 5 x 5 x 5 mm of tumor biopsy tissue was frozen in optimal cutting temperature compound. In the frozen biopsy, scout sections stained with hematoxylin and eosin confirmed abundant Merkel cell carcinoma and infiltrating cells. TRB CDR3 sequencing and data processing of tumor genomic DNA were performed with the immunoSEQ assay. The clones in this table, taken by TCRdb from immuneACCESS, are in-frame only. Not every clone is retained; where verified, under half of the shortfall comes from an unresolved V gene, and the cause of the rest is unknown. This sample is represented by 12,000 to 15,000 clones; 76% of them were singletons. The ten largest clones add up to under 20% of the sample.

The TCR comes from an adult with Merkel cell carcinoma. The sequencing input was tumor tissue.

The CDR3 loop reads CASSLSGTHSGNTIYF. The DNA sequence is TGCGCCAGCAGCCTTTCCGGGACACACTCTGGAAACACCATATATTTT. Here the chain combines TRBV4-1 and TRBJ1-3; a weak D assignment points to TRBD1 (6 bases agree). The CDR3, cysteine through phenylalanine, is 16 amino acids long. The entry retains the CDR3 DNA only, 48 bases that are in frame from base 1. Relative to germline, V is 4 bases shorter and J is 0 bases shorter, with 13 bases between their ends. CDR1 and CDR2 are drawn from the germline V gene: MGHRA, YSYEKL.